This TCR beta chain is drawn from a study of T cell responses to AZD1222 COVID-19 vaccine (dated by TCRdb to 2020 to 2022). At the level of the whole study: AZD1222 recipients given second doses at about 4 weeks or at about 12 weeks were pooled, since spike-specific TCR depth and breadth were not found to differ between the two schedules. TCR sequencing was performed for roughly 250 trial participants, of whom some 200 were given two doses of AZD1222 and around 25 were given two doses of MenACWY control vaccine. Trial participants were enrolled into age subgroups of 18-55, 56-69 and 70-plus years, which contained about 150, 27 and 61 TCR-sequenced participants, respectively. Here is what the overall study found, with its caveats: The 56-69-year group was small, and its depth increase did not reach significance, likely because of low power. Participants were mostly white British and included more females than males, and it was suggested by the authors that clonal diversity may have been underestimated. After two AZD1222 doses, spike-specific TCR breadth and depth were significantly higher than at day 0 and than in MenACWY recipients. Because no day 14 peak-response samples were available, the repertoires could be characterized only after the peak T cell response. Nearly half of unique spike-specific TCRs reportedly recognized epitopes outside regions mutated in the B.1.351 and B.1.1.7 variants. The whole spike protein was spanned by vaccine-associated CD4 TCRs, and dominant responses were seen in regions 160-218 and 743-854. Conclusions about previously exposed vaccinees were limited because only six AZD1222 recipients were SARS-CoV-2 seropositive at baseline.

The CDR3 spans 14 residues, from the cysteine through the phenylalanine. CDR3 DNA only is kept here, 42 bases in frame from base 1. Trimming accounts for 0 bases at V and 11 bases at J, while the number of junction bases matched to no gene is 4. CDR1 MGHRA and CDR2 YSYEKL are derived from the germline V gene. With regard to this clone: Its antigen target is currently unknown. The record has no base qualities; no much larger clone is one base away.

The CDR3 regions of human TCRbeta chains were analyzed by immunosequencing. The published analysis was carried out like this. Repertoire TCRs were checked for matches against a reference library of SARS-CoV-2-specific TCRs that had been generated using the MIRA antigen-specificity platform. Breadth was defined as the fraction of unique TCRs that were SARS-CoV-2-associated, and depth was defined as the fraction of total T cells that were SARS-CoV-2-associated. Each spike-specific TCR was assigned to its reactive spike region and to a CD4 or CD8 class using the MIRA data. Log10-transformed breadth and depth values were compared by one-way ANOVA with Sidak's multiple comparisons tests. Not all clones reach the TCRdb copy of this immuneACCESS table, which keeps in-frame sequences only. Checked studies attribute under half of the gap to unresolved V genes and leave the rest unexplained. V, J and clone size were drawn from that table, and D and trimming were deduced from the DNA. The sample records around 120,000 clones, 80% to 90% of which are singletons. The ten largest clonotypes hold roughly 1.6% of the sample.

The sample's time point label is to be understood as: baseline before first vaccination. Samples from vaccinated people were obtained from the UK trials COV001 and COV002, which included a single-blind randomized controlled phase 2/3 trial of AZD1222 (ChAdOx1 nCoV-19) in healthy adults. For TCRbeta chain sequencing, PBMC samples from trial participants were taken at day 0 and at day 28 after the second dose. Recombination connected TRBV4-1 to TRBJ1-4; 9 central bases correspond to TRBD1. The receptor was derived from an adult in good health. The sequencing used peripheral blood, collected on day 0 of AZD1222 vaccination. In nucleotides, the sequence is TGCGCCAGCAGCCAAGAAAGGACAGGGGTGAAACTGTTTTTT. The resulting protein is CASSQERTGVKLFF.